The rows below give T cell receptor beta chains drawn from one sample of a study of neurological immune-mediated disorders. MiXCR was run by TCRdb on the 5' RACE reads, yielding one entry per CDR3 protein. Here the sample spans approximately 23,000 distinct CDR3 sequences, over 9.5% being singletons. The sequencing sample was made of PBMCs. These receptors were taken from a woman aged 55 to 70 with HTLV-1-associated myelopathy (HAM/TSP). Both conserved end residues are part of each CDR3. A D gene is named only where the DNA matches it firmly. The size field reads once, few, many, or a class for an expanded clone.

d_call,v_call,cdr3_length,clone_size,j_call,cdr3_aa,cdr3_nt
-,TRBV5-5,12,medium-sized,TRBJ2-1,CASSLVGHEQFF,TGTGCCAGCAGCTTGGTAGGGCATGAGCAGTTCTTC
-,TRBV20-1,16,many,TRBJ2-7,CSAPREDRAPTYEQYF,TGCAGTGCTCCCCGGGAGGACAGGGCTCCGACCTACGAGCAGTACTTC
-,TRBV9,11,many,TRBJ2-1,CASSVAGEQFF,TGTGCCAGCAGCGTAGCGGGTGAGCAGTTCTTC
TRBD1,TRBV20-1,14,many,TRBJ1-1,CSAGTGPMNTEAFF,TGCAGTGCAGGGACAGGGCCCATGAACACTGAAGCTTTCTTT
-,TRBV7-6,20,many,TRBJ1-3,CASSLRQQGNQYVPGNTIYF,TGTGCCAGCAGCCTCCGACAGCAGGGTAATCAGTATGTTCCTGGAAACACCATATATTTT
TRBD2,TRBV2,15,many,TRBJ2-7,CAGSLTSGRRYEQYF,TGTGCCGGATCGCTCACTAGCGGGAGGAGGTACGAGCAGTACTTC
-,TRBV21-1,13,many,TRBJ2-1,CASSKVDHTEQFF,TGTGCCAGCAGCAAAGTTGACCACACCGAGCAGTTCTTC
-,TRBV20-1,12,many,TRBJ2-5,CSARWVQETQYF,TGCAGTGCTAGATGGGTTCAAGAGACCCAGTACTTC
TRBD1,TRBV5-5,20,many,TRBJ1-1,CASSPGTGHPLYVFDTEAFF,TGTGCCAGCAGTCCCGGGACAGGGCATCCGCTATACGTGTTCGACACTGAAGCTTTCTTT
-,TRBV4-1,18,many,TRBJ2-1,CASSQERMEGTARGEQFF,TGCGCCAGCAGCCAAGAAAGGATGGAGGGGACGGCGAGGGGGGAGCAGTTCTTC
-,TRBV5-6,14,many,TRBJ1-2,CASSLGNDVYGYTF,TGTGCCAGCAGCTTGGGGAACGACGTCTATGGCTACACCTTC
-,TRBV5-1,13,many,TRBJ2-3,CASSSGRTDTQYF,TGCGCCAGCAGCAGCGGACGCACAGATACGCAGTATTTT
-,TRBV20-1,15,many,TRBJ2-7,CSARGPTLQNYEQYF,TGCAGTGCTAGAGGCCCGACCTTACAGAACTACGAGCAGTACTTC
TRBD2,TRBV7-7,16,many,TRBJ2-1,CASSLVSGGSYNEQFF,TGTGCTAGCAGCTTAGTGTCGGGGGGTTCCTACAATGAGCAGTTCTTC